The rows below give T cell receptor beta chains drawn from one sample of a study of T cells after posttransplantation cyclophosphamide. Sequencing was performed with immunoSEQ multiplex PCR; in TCRdb, only in-frame clones are kept and a portion is missing. The repertoire includes 45,000 to 65,000 clones, 86% of them detected once, and 2.5% to 3% sits in the top ten. The specimen sequenced was PBMCs. These receptors were collected from a man aged 25 to 45 with a blood cancer, CMV-positive, and with a related stem cell donor. The CDR3 runs from the conserved cysteine through the conserved F or W. D genes are given only for firm matches.

D gene	V gene	J gene	CDR3 protein	CDR3 DNA
.	TRBV11-3	TRBJ1-1	CASSLDATTNTEAFF	TGTGCCAGCAGCTTAGATGCCACTACGAACACTGAAGCTTTCTTT
.	TRBV7-9	TRBJ2-7	CASSVTRGNYEQYF	TGTGCCAGCAGCGTCACCAGGGGAAACTACGAGCAGTACTTC
TRBD1	TRBV6-4	TRBJ2-3	CASSEQGDQATQYF	TGTGCCAGCAGTGAACAGGGGGATCAAGCGACGCAGTATTTT
TRBD1	TRBV5-8	TRBJ1-5	CASSLGTASNQPQHF	TGTGCCAGCAGCCTAGGGACAGCTAGCAATCAGCCCCAGCATTTT
.	TRBV2	TRBJ1-1	CASREIRGGLNTEAFF	TGTGCCAGCAGGGAAATTAGAGGGGGTCTGAACACTGAAGCTTTCTTT
TRBD2	TRBV19	TRBJ2-1	CASSIQGLEGHEQFF	TGTGCCAGTAGTATCCAGGGACTAGAGGGGCATGAGCAGTTCTTC
TRBD2	TRBV5-1	TRBJ2-3	CASSAGLAGTQLSTDTQYF	TGCGCCAGCAGCGCGGGACTAGCGGGCACGCAACTGAGCACAGATACGCAGTATTTT
TRBD1	TRBV6-1	TRBJ2-2	CASRATDRGVGELFF	TGTGCCAGCAGGGCGACGGACAGGGGTGTCGGGGAGCTGTTTTTT
TRBD2	TRBV4-3	TRBJ2-3	CASSLLAGRLDTQYF	TGCGCCAGCAGCCTCCTAGCGGGCCGTCTGGATACGCAGTATTTT
.	TRBV4-1	TRBJ1-2	CASSPDSSYGYTF	TGCGCCAGCAGCCCCGACTCATCCTATGGCTACACCTTC
TRBD2	TRBV27	TRBJ2-7	CASGYTGRDYSYEQYF	TGTGCCAGCGGATATACGGGGCGGGACTACTCCTACGAGCAGTACTTC
.	TRBV18	TRBJ2-7	CASSPDSNEYEQYF	TGTGCCAGCTCACCGGACAGTAACGAATACGAGCAGTACTTC
.	TRBV7-3	TRBJ2-5	CASSSTGTQETQYF	TGTGCCAGCAGCTCCACAGGTACCCAAGAGACCCAGTACTTC
.	TRBV27	TRBJ2-7	CASSWSSGVSYEQYF	TGTGCCAGCAGTTGGTCCTCGGGGGTCTCCTACGAGCAGTACTTC